The rows below give T cell receptor beta chains drawn from one sample of a study of OX40 agonist ivuxolimab in advanced cancers. This table comes from immunoSEQ multiplex PCR, and its TCRdb copy is limited to in-frame clones, with some not included. The data contain approximately 80,000 clones, around 90% of them singletons. The material was CD4+ or CD8+ T cells sorted from blood, obtained in a trial of the OX40 agonist ivuxolimab. These TCRs come from an adult with an advanced solid tumor such as melanoma, head and neck, liver or kidney cancer. CDR3s include the opening cysteine and the closing phenylalanine or tryptophan. The order of the fields is V gene, D gene, clone size, J gene, CDR3 DNA, CDR3 protein. The D gene is left open where the match is weak. Part of the rows lack a size; the others show once, few, many or a class for expanded clones.

v_gene: TRBV5-1
d_gene: TRBD1
abundance: .
j_gene: TRBJ1-4
CDR3nt: TGCGCCAGCAGCCAACGACAGGGCCCTAATGAAAAACTGTTTTTT
CDR3aa: CASSQRQGPNEKLFF

v_gene: TRBV5-1
d_gene: .
abundance: .
j_gene: TRBJ2-6
CDR3nt: TGCGCCAGCGCCCGAGAAGGGGCTGGGGCCAACGTCCTGACTTTC
CDR3aa: CASAREGAGANVLTF

v_gene: TRBV28
d_gene: .
abundance: .
j_gene: TRBJ1-1
CDR3nt: TGTGCCAGCAGTTCGGGGGGCGTCGGGGCTGAAGCTTTCTTT
CDR3aa: CASSSGGVGAEAFF

v_gene: TRBV7-8
d_gene: .
abundance: .
j_gene: TRBJ1-2
CDR3nt: TGTGCCAGCAGTTGGACCGCGGACGCTAACTATGGCTACACCTTC
CDR3aa: CASSWTADANYGYTF

v_gene: TRBV6-6
d_gene: .
abundance: once
j_gene: TRBJ1-5
CDR3nt: TGTGCCAGCAGTTACGAGGGAAGTAGCAATCAGCCCCAGCATTTT
CDR3aa: CASSYEGSSNQPQHF

v_gene: TRBV7-9
d_gene: .
abundance: .
j_gene: TRBJ2-1
CDR3nt: TGTGCCAGCAGCTCCATCGCGGGAAGGGATGAGCAGTTCTTC
CDR3aa: CASSSIAGRDEQFF

v_gene: TRBV6-1
d_gene: TRBD1
abundance: .
j_gene: TRBJ1-1
CDR3nt: TGTGCCAGCAGAGGAACAGGGGGCTTGACTGAAGCTTTCTTT
CDR3aa: CASRGTGGLTEAFF

v_gene: TRBV6-5
d_gene: .
abundance: .
j_gene: TRBJ2-1
CDR3nt: TGTGCCAGCCTCAGTAGTGTAGTGGGCGATGAGCAGTTCTTC
CDR3aa: CASLSSVVGDEQFF

v_gene: TRBV10-3
d_gene: .
abundance: .
j_gene: TRBJ2-1
CDR3nt: TGTGCCATCAGTCACACAGTCAAGCAGTTCTTC
CDR3aa: CAISHTVKQFF

v_gene: TRBV20-1
d_gene: .
abundance: .
j_gene: TRBJ2-5
CDR3nt: TGCAGTCGAGGGCAAGAGACCCAGTACTTC
CDR3aa: CSRGQETQYF

v_gene: TRBV5-4
d_gene: TRBD1
abundance: .
j_gene: TRBJ1-2
CDR3nt: TGTGCCAGCAGCTGGAGGGCCGGGACAGGGGCTAACTATGGCTACACCTTC
CDR3aa: CASSWRAGTGANYGYTF

v_gene: TRBV10-1
d_gene: .
abundance: .
j_gene: TRBJ1-1
CDR3nt: TGCGCCAGCAGTGAGTCGGGGGGAGCAGCCGAAGCTTTCTTT
CDR3aa: CASSESGGAAEAFF

v_gene: TRBV29-1
d_gene: .
abundance: .
j_gene: TRBJ1-2
CDR3nt: TGCAGCGTTGAAGAGCTAAAGGGGCATGGCTACACCTTC
CDR3aa: CSVEELKGHGYTF

v_gene: TRBV28
d_gene: .
abundance: once
j_gene: TRBJ1-2
CDR3nt: TGTGCCAGCAGGTTGTTGGGGGGGGGTGGCTACACCTTC
CDR3aa: CASRLLGGGGYTF

v_gene: TRBV29-1
d_gene: .
abundance: .
j_gene: TRBJ2-1
CDR3nt: TGCAGCGTTGAACGCCGGGATGGAAGGAATGAGCAGTTCTTC
CDR3aa: CSVERRDGRNEQFF

v_gene: TRBV5-8
d_gene: TRBD1
abundance: .
j_gene: TRBJ1-2
CDR3nt: TGTGCCAGCAGCCCGGGCCAAGACAGGGGAGGTTATGGCTACACCTTC
CDR3aa: CASSPGQDRGGYGYTF

v_gene: TRBV5-4
d_gene: .
abundance: once
j_gene: TRBJ2-7
CDR3nt: TGTGCCAGCAGCTTGGGGATAGCGGTTCAAGACGAGCAGTACTTC
CDR3aa: CASSLGIAVQDEQYF

v_gene: TRBV9
d_gene: .
abundance: .
j_gene: TRBJ1-1
CDR3nt: TGTGCCAGCAGCGTAGCATCGAACACTGAAGCTTTCTTT
CDR3aa: CASSVASNTEAFF

v_gene: TRBV2
d_gene: .
abundance: .
j_gene: TRBJ2-2
CDR3nt: TGTGCCACTCGCGGGGACGCGCAAACCGGGGAGCTGTTTTTT
CDR3aa: CATRGDAQTGELFF

v_gene: TRBV27
d_gene: TRBD1
abundance: .
j_gene: TRBJ1-5
CDR3nt: TGTGCCAGCGCCGGGACAGGGGTTCAGCCCCAGCATTTT
CDR3aa: CASAGTGVQPQHF

v_gene: TRBV19
d_gene: TRBD1
abundance: .
j_gene: TRBJ1-5
CDR3nt: TGTGCCAGTAGTATGGGGACAGTTGGTCAGCCCCAGCATTTT
CDR3aa: CASSMGTVGQPQHF

v_gene: TRBV27
d_gene: .
abundance: .
j_gene: TRBJ1-2
CDR3nt: TGTGCCAGCAGTTCTCAGGGTTGGGGCGGCTACACCTTC
CDR3aa: CASSSQGWGGYTF

v_gene: TRBV5-4
d_gene: .
abundance: once
j_gene: TRBJ2-5
CDR3nt: TGTGCCAGCAGCTTGCTCCGGAACCAAGAGACCCAGTACTTC
CDR3aa: CASSLLRNQETQYF

v_gene: TRBV10-2
d_gene: .
abundance: .
j_gene: TRBJ2-7
CDR3nt: TGCGCCAGCAGTGGACAGTTAGCCTACGAGCAGTACTTC
CDR3aa: CASSGQLAYEQYF

v_gene: TRBV6-5
d_gene: .
abundance: .
j_gene: TRBJ2-7
CDR3nt: TGTGCCAGCAGTTACTCGAACCGGGGCAGGGGGGACGAGCAGTACTTC
CDR3aa: CASSYSNRGRGDEQYF

v_gene: TRBV11-2
d_gene: TRBD2
abundance: .
j_gene: TRBJ2-5
CDR3nt: TGTGCCAGCAGCCTCGGGGGGGCCCCAGAGACCCAGTACTTC
CDR3aa: CASSLGGAPETQYF

v_gene: TRBV5-4
d_gene: TRBD2
abundance: .
j_gene: TRBJ2-7
CDR3nt: TGTGCCAGCAGCAGGGCGGGGGGGCGGTACGAGCAGTACTTC
CDR3aa: CASSRAGGRYEQYF

v_gene: TRBV11-2
d_gene: .
abundance: .
j_gene: TRBJ2-7
CDR3nt: TGTGCCAGCAGCCGGCAAACAGGGATCGACGAGCAGTACTTC
CDR3aa: CASSRQTGIDEQYF

v_gene: TRBV11-3
d_gene: .
abundance: .
j_gene: TRBJ2-5
CDR3nt: TGTGCCAGCAGCGACGGGACTTCCCAAGAGACCCAGTACTTC
CDR3aa: CASSDGTSQETQYF

v_gene: TRBV29-1
d_gene: .
abundance: .
j_gene: TRBJ2-1
CDR3nt: TGCAGCGTCGCACTACAGGGTTACAATGAGCAGTTCTTC
CDR3aa: CSVALQGYNEQFF

v_gene: TRBV9
d_gene: .
abundance: .
j_gene: TRBJ1-4
CDR3nt: TGTGCCAGCAGCGCCCGGGCGACTAATGAAAAACTGTTTTTT
CDR3aa: CASSARATNEKLFF

v_gene: TRBV9
d_gene: .
abundance: .
j_gene: TRBJ2-3
CDR3nt: TGTGCCAGCAGCCGCCGGGCGGCAGATACGCAGTATTTT
CDR3aa: CASSRRAADTQYF

v_gene: TRBV5-1
d_gene: .
abundance: .
j_gene: TRBJ1-3
CDR3nt: TGCGCCAGCAGCGCTGGACGTGGCAGCCGGCTGGGGGGCACCATATATTTT
CDR3aa: CASSAGRGSRLGGTIYF

v_gene: TRBV21-1
d_gene: .
abundance: .
j_gene: TRBJ1-5
CDR3nt: TGTGCCAGCAGCATCACAAGGCGACAGGGACATTGGAATCAGCCCCAGCATTTT
CDR3aa: CASSITRRQGHWNQPQHF

v_gene: TRBV5-6
d_gene: TRBD1
abundance: .
j_gene: TRBJ1-1
CDR3nt: TGTGCCAGCAGACGATCCCGTGACAGGGTAGGCACTGAAGCTTTCTTT
CDR3aa: CASRRSRDRVGTEAFF

v_gene: TRBV7-8
d_gene: TRBD2
abundance: .
j_gene: TRBJ2-5
CDR3nt: TGTGCCAGCAGCCCAAGGACTAGCTCGAAGGAGACCCAGTACTTC
CDR3aa: CASSPRTSSKETQYF

v_gene: TRBV5-8
d_gene: .
abundance: .
j_gene: TRBJ2-1
CDR3nt: TGTGCCAGCAGCTGGGGATGGACCCCCGAGCAGTTCTTC
CDR3aa: CASSWGWTPEQFF

v_gene: TRBV6-1
d_gene: TRBD1
abundance: .
j_gene: TRBJ1-6
CDR3nt: TGTGCCAGCAGTGCGGGGACAGAGAATTCACCCCTCCACTTT
CDR3aa: CASSAGTENSPLHF

v_gene: TRBV19
d_gene: .
abundance: .
j_gene: TRBJ1-2
CDR3nt: TGTGCCAGTAGTATCTGGACGACTGGCTACACCTTC
CDR3aa: CASSIWTTGYTF

v_gene: TRBV28
d_gene: .
abundance: .
j_gene: TRBJ2-4
CDR3nt: TGTGCCAGCAGTTCCGACACCGTAGCCAAAAACATTCAGTACTTC
CDR3aa: CASSSDTVAKNIQYF

v_gene: TRBV5-1
d_gene: .
abundance: .
j_gene: TRBJ2-1
CDR3nt: TGCGCCAGCAGCCCCCAACGGGCGGTCGATGAGCAGTTCTTC
CDR3aa: CASSPQRAVDEQFF

v_gene: TRBV7-3
d_gene: .
abundance: few
j_gene: TRBJ1-4
CDR3nt: TGTGCCAGCAGCTTTGGGGTAGGCGAAAAACTGTTTTTT
CDR3aa: CASSFGVGEKLFF

v_gene: TRBV28
d_gene: .
abundance: .
j_gene: TRBJ1-5
CDR3nt: TGTGCCAGCAGTTTGGGAGGGACCCTAAATCAGCCCCAGCATTTT
CDR3aa: CASSLGGTLNQPQHF

v_gene: TRBV29-1
d_gene: .
abundance: .
j_gene: TRBJ2-7
CDR3nt: TGCAGCTTCAGGGTCGGCAGACTTACGGGCGAGCAGTACTTC
CDR3aa: CSFRVGRLTGEQYF

v_gene: TRBV6-1
d_gene: TRBD1
abundance: .
j_gene: TRBJ1-4
CDR3nt: TGTGCCAGCCTCGGACAGGGAGGTGAAAAACTGTTTTTT
CDR3aa: CASLGQGGEKLFF

v_gene: TRBV7-9
d_gene: TRBD2
abundance: .
j_gene: TRBJ2-1
CDR3nt: TGTGCCAGCAGCCCGGGACTAGCGGCCTACAATGAGCAGTTCTTC
CDR3aa: CASSPGLAAYNEQFF

v_gene: TRBV28
d_gene: .
abundance: .
j_gene: TRBJ1-2
CDR3nt: TGTGCCAGCAGCCAAGGGTCCAGTCCTCTAACGGGCTACACCTTC
CDR3aa: CASSQGSSPLTGYTF

v_gene: TRBV6-5
d_gene: .
abundance: .
j_gene: TRBJ1-1
CDR3nt: TGTGCCAGCAGTTACTTGCGGGAGAACACTGAAGCTTTCTTT
CDR3aa: CASSYLRENTEAFF

v_gene: TRBV6-5
d_gene: .
abundance: .
j_gene: TRBJ2-6
CDR3nt: TGTGCCAGCAGAACAACAGGGTCCGGGGCCAACGTCCTGACTTTC
CDR3aa: CASRTTGSGANVLTF

v_gene: TRBV6-4
d_gene: TRBD1
abundance: .
j_gene: TRBJ1-6
CDR3nt: TGTGCCAGCAGTGTTGAGACAGGGGCGGCGAGGTCCTATAATTCACCCCTCCACTTT
CDR3aa: CASSVETGAARSYNSPLHF

v_gene: TRBV5-1
d_gene: TRBD1
abundance: .
j_gene: TRBJ1-5
CDR3nt: TGCGCCAGCAGCCCAACAGGGGATCAGCCCCAGCATTTT
CDR3aa: CASSPTGDQPQHF

v_gene: TRBV25-1
d_gene: .
abundance: .
j_gene: TRBJ2-4
CDR3nt: TGTGCCAGCAGCAGGGTAAACATTCAGTACTTC
CDR3aa: CASSRVNIQYF

v_gene: TRBV19
d_gene: TRBD1
abundance: .
j_gene: TRBJ2-2
CDR3nt: TGTGCCAGTAGGATTGGACAGGGGGGTAACACCGGGGAGCTGTTTTTT
CDR3aa: CASRIGQGGNTGELFF

v_gene: TRBV9
d_gene: TRBD2
abundance: .
j_gene: TRBJ2-2
CDR3nt: TGTGCCAGCAGCGTAGGAGGTAGCGGGGGGTTCAGCGGGGAGCTGTTTTTT
CDR3aa: CASSVGGSGGFSGELFF

v_gene: TRBV9
d_gene: .
abundance: .
j_gene: TRBJ1-4
CDR3nt: TGTGCCAGCAGTCTGGCGGGTGTCACTGAAAAACTGTTTTTT
CDR3aa: CASSLAGVTEKLFF